The clone carrying this TCR beta chain was seen a handful of times. The antigen remains undetermined. The record originates from a study of blood T cells in healthy people across ages. Approximately 10 milliliters of peripheral blood were drawn from each donor into EDTA-treated tubes. Primers used in a second PCR of about 7 to 12 cycles were a sample-barcoded 5' primer and a J-beta primer mix. From each sample, at least 2.5 million paired-end reads containing CDR3 were obtained. Each CDR3 protein gets one entry after TCRdb re-called the 5' RACE reads with MiXCR. The data hold more than 650,000 distinct CDR3 sequences, with around a fifth observed a single time. Regarding the study as a whole: From one million sequenced T cells, diversity estimates were lower bounds.

Per the germline V gene, CDR1 is SGHRS and CDR2 is YFSETQ. V trimming: 0 bases; J trimming: 5 bases; junction bases outside the gene matches: 7. The CDR3 covers 16 residues. J is TRBJ2-5 and V is TRBV5-1; 10 bases map to TRBD2. The specimen sequenced was blood. The clonotype originates from a man in his sixties or seventies in good health. CDR3 in DNA: TGCGCCAGCAGCTTGGTTGGAACTAGCGGGATTGAGACCCAGTACTTC. It encodes CASSLVGTSGIETQYF.